This T cell receptor (beta chain) was sequenced during a study of blood T cells in healthy people across ages. Findings and limits, study-wide: Across the age range, TCR beta diversity per million T cells fell in a roughly linear way. Naive CD4+ cells and diversity were both higher in long-lived donors than in aged donors. Since the PBMCs were unsorted, naive and antigen-experienced cells could not be conclusively compared.

V trimming: 7 bases; J trimming: 0 bases; junction bases outside the gene matches: 9. Germline assignment: CDR1 MDHEN and CDR2 SYDVKM. The CDR3 totals 17 residues. As regards this clonotype: Its antigen remains unidentified.

The second PCR ran roughly 7 to 12 cycles with a sample-barcoded 5' primer and J-beta primers. The study obtained at least 2.5 million CDR3-containing paired-end reads from every sample. TCRdb processed the 5' RACE reads anew with MiXCR; each CDR3 protein has one entry. This sample carries some 700,000 distinct CDR3 sequences, 22% of them seen once, and the ten largest clones take about 22%. The sequenced sample was blood. This rearrangement joins TRBV28 to TRBJ1-6, with TRBD1 matching over 7 bases. The TCR sequence derives from a man aged 65 to 85 in good health. CDR3 in DNA: TGTGCCAGCACCGAATACAGGGGCGACTCCTATAATTCACCCCTCCACTTT. Its translation is CASTEYRGDSYNSPLHF. The complete variable domain, with remaining parts taken from reference TRBV28 and TRBJ1-6, reads DVKVTQSSRYLVKRTGEKVFLECVQDMDHENMFWYRQDPGLGLRLIYFSYDVKMKEKGDIPEGYSVSREKKERFSLILESASTNQTSMYLCASTEYRGDSYNSPLHFGNGTRLTVT.